A single sample is the source of the 4 T cell receptor beta chains below, sequenced in a study of blood T cell repertoires in COVID-19. Clones were sequenced by immunoSEQ multiplex PCR, and TCRdb holds only the in-frame ones, with some missing. The sample holds 150,000 to 250,000 clones, approximately 90% seen once. Source material: PBMCs or T cells enriched from blood (not recorded which). The source of these receptors is a woman aged 25 to 39 who had recovered from COVID-19.

For this clone: Other DNA sequences in the sample encode the same CDR3. The chain combines TRBV12-5 with TRBJ1-1; D is possibly TRBD1 (5 bases). V lost 5 bases and J lost 4, with 11 bases in between. The CDR3 spans 13 residues. Germline V gene sequence: CDR1 LGHNT, CDR2 FRNRAP. CDR3 bases: TGTGCTAGTGGTCTCGCGGGACGCACTGAAGCTTTCTTT. Residues: CASGLAGRTEAFF.

The rearrangement uses TRBV14 and TRBJ1-6, with D hard to call. V lost 0 bases, J lost 10 bases, and 13 bases lay in between. This CDR3 spans 15 amino acids. Germline CDR1 SGHDN, CDR2 FVKESK. CDR3: CASSQESIGNSPLHF. The DNA of the CDR3 is TGTGCCAGCAGCCAAGAGAGCATCGGGAACTCACCCCTCCACTTT.

This chain uses TRBV7-3 with TRBJ1-1; 7 nucleotides agree with TRBD1. Germline CDR1 SGHTA, CDR2 FQGTGA. With 5 bases clipped from V and 4 bases from J, the junction kept 7 bases outside the gene matches. The CDR3 spans 14 residues. This CDR3 is CASSTSGTATEAFF. DNA of the CDR3: TGTGCCAGCAGCACCTCCGGGACAGCCACTGAAGCTTTCTTT.

The V gene is TRBV5-3, the J gene TRBJ1-1; TRBD1 matches 8 bases. TRBV5-3 is labeled an ORF, and its function is uncertain. The junction had 7 bases not matched to a gene; V was cut back by 4 bases and J by 5 bases. This CDR3 is built from 14 residues. CDR3 bases: TGTGCCAGAAGCGGGTCAGGGGGCGAGACTGAAGCTTTCTTT. It is translated as CARSGSGGETEAFF.